Below are 5 T cell receptor beta chains sequenced from a single sample in a study of blood T cell repertoires in COVID-19. Only in-frame clones appear in the TCRdb table, and some are missing; sequencing was by immunoSEQ multiplex PCR. The sample lists 45,000 to 65,000 clones, almost 85% occurring once. Input material: peripheral blood. These receptors were collected from a man aged 60 to 69 with acute or convalescent COVID-19.

This clone was counted a single time. The rearrangement joins TRBV2 to TRBJ2-5; D possibly corresponds to TRBD1 (5 bases). This CDR3 is 12 amino acids long. CDR1 is SNHLY and CDR2 is FYNNEI in the germline V gene. Trimming cost V 6 bases and J 0 bases, with 5 bases left between them. The CDR3 DNA reads TGTGCCAGCAGAGGGGACCAAGAGACCCAGTACTTC. Translating gives CASRGDQETQYF.

The chain links TRBV7-3 to TRBJ2-3; 10 nucleotides line up with TRBD2. CDR3 length equals 18 residues. After removal of 4 bases from V and 0 bases from J, the junction contained 10 bases not matched to a gene. The germline gives CDR1 SGHTA, CDR2 FQGTGA. The CDR3 protein is CASSSGPASGGSTDTQYF. CDR3 in DNA: TGTGCCAGCAGCTCAGGCCCTGCTAGCGGGGGTAGCACAGATACGCAGTATTTT.

The chain joins TRBV12-3 or TRBV12-4 to TRBJ1-1, with a tentative D call TRBD1 (6 bases). Between the trimmed V and J ends, which lost 5 bases and 5 bases, there was a span of 12 bases. CDR3 size: 13 residues. The DNA for the CDR3 is TGTGCCAGCAGTCCAGGGGTGAGGACTGAAGCTTTCTTT. Its translation: CASSPGVRTEAFF.

The rearrangement links TRBV11-2 to TRBJ1-6; possible D gene TRBD1, 5 bases. The CDR3 covers 18 residues. Germline CDR1 is SGHAT and CDR2 is FQNNGV. Trimming cost V 1 base and J 8 bases, with 21 bases left between them. In DNA form, the CDR3 reads TGTGCCAGCAGCTTAGGGGCGACGGGGGGTCGGGGGTATTCACCCCTCCACTTT. Residues: CASSLGATGGRGYSPLHF.

This clone occurred once. V gene TRBV11-2 combines with J gene TRBJ1-6; 12 positions agree with TRBD1. The trim removed 0 bases at V and 7 bases at J, leaving 13 bases unmatched. The CDR3 has 20 amino acids. From germline, CDR1 is SGHAT and CDR2 FQNNGV. The CDR3 region is CASSLEGWWDRGRRNSPLHF. CDR3 sequence (DNA): TGTGCCAGCAGCTTAGAAGGTTGGTGGGACAGGGGGCGTCGGAATTCACCCCTCCACTTT.